The rows below give T cell receptor beta chains drawn from one sample of a study of T cells in Graves' hyperthyroidism and ophthalmopathy. TCRdb recomputed calls from the multiplex PCR reads with MiXCR, one row per CDR3 protein. In the table there are around 800,000 distinct CDR3 sequences, 35% to 40% of which are singletons. The sample was blood. The receptors were gathered from a man between 18 and 35 years old with Graves' hyperthyroidism. Both conserved end residues are part of each CDR3. D genes are given only for firm matches. Not all rows give a size; the values are once, few, many and, for expanded clones, a class.

j_gene	v_gene	d_gene	abundance	CDR3nt	CDR3aa
TRBJ1-3	TRBV29-1	-	few	TGCAGCGTAGTCGGGGCCCGGAGTGGAAACACCATATATTTT	CSVVGARSGNTIYF
TRBJ2-2	TRBV29-1	-	many	TGCAGCGTTGGAGGTGGGGCCGGGGAGCTGTTTTTT	CSVGGGAGELFF
TRBJ1-1	TRBV29-1	-	-	TGCAGCGCCGGCCAGGGGACTTACACTGAAGCTTTCTTT	CSAGQGTYTEAFF
TRBJ1-1	TRBV6-2/TRBV6-3	-	once	TGTGCCAGCAGTAGTAGGGACAAGGCCTGGAACACTGAAGCTTTCTTT	CASSSRDKAWNTEAFF
TRBJ2-7	TRBV11-2	TRBD2	once	TGTGCCAGCACCGCCTCCTTCGGGGGGAGCTACGAGCAGTACTTC	CASTASFGGSYEQYF
TRBJ2-7	TRBV29-1	TRBD2	many	TGCAGCGTTGAAGCTATACTCGCCCTGCCTAGCGGGAGAAACGAGCAGTACTTC	CSVEAILALPSGRNEQYF
TRBJ2-3	TRBV10-3	-	once	TGTGCCATCAGGCAGGGCGGGCAGTATTTT	CAIRQGGQYF
TRBJ2-7	TRBV2	TRBD2	-	TGTGCCAGCAGTGTCCTCGGACTAGCGGGCTTCTACGAGCAGTACTTC	CASSVLGLAGFYEQYF
TRBJ1-2	TRBV20-1	-	many	TGCAGTGCTAGAGGGTCCGGGGAGCTCGGCTATGGCTACACCTTC	CSARGSGELGYGYTF
TRBJ2-7	TRBV10-3	-	-	TGTGCTATCAGCTTAGTGGACAGTCTAAACTACGAGCAGTACTTC	CAISLVDSLNYEQYF
TRBJ1-3	TRBV10-3	TRBD1	-	TGTGCCATCAGTGACCGGACAGGAACTGGAAACACCATATATTTT	CAISDRTGTGNTIYF
TRBJ2-6	TRBV19	-	-	TGTGCCAGTGGAGGACGGGGCTCTGGGGCCAACGTCCTGACTTTC	CASGGRGSGANVLTF
TRBJ1-1	TRBV5-1	TRBD1	-	TGCGCCAGCAGCTTGGCCGGGCAGGGGGTGACTGAAGCTTTCTTT	CASSLAGQGVTEAFF
TRBJ1-6	TRBV6-6	TRBD1	few	TGTGCCAGCAGTCATCCGGGACAGGGAGTTTCACCCCTCCACTTT	CASSHPGQGVSPLHF
TRBJ1-6	TRBV13	-	-	TGTGCCAGCAGCTCCGGCCTAGTTAGGAATTCACCCCTCCACTTT	CASSSGLVRNSPLHF
TRBJ2-7	TRBV10-2	TRBD2	-	TGCGCCAGCAGTGTCCGAGCGGGGCCCTACGAGCAGTACTTC	CASSVRAGPYEQYF
TRBJ2-6	TRBV29-1	-	once	TGCAGCGTTAGGGATGGGGCCAACGTCCTGACTTTC	CSVRDGANVLTF
TRBJ1-1	TRBV20-1	TRBD1	many	TGCAGTGCTAGGGGGGACAGGGCGAACACTGAAGCTTTCTTT	CSARGDRANTEAFF
TRBJ2-5	TRBV15	-	-	TGTGCCACCAGCAGGGCATTTAGCACAGATACGCAGTACTTC	CATSRAFSTDTQYF
TRBJ2-3	TRBV2	-	-	TGTGCCAGCAGTGAGCCCTTCACAGATACGCAGTATTTT	CASSEPFTDTQYF
TRBJ1-1	TRBV7-9	TRBD1	-	TGTGCCAGCAGCTTATTGGGACAGGGGGCTGACACTGAAGCTTTCTTT	CASSLLGQGADTEAFF
TRBJ1-1	TRBV5-1	-	many	TGCGCCAGCAGCTTGGAGGGGTTCAACACTGAAGCTTTCTTT	CASSLEGFNTEAFF
TRBJ2-7	TRBV19	-	few	TGTGCCAGTAGTGATGAGTTCTACGAGCAGTACTTC	CASSDEFYEQYF
TRBJ1-5	TRBV19	TRBD1	-	TGTGCTATAACCCCAGGGGGTCAGCCCCAGCATTTT	CAITPGGQPQHF
TRBJ1-2	TRBV25-1	-	-	TGTGCCAGCAGTGCCACTCAAGGGGGATCTAACTATGGCTACACCTTC	CASSATQGGSNYGYTF
TRBJ1-5	TRBV28	-	few	TGTGCCAGCTTCGGGACGACCGATCAGCCCCAGCATTTT	CASFGTTDQPQHF
TRBJ1-2	TRBV7-2	-	few	TGTGCCAGCAGCCGCGGGCCTTCTGAGGGCTACACCTTC	CASSRGPSEGYTF
TRBJ1-2	TRBV10-3	-	once	TGTGCCATCAGTGAAGGGGGAGGTGACTATGGCTACACCTTC	CAISEGGGDYGYTF
TRBJ1-6	TRBV7-9	TRBD1	-	TGCGCCAGCAGCCAAGATTGGGAAGTGACAGGGGATTCACCCCTCCACTTT	CASSQDWEVTGDSPLHF
TRBJ1-1	TRBV10-3	-	many	TGTGCCATCAGTTCTCCCGACAGCCCCGAAGCTTTCTTT	CAISSPDSPEAFF
TRBJ1-5	TRBV10-3	-	-	TGTGCCATCAGTGCAGGGAGGGGTCAGCCCCAGCATTTT	CAISAGRGQPQHF
TRBJ2-7	TRBV5-1	TRBD1	-	TGCGCCAGCAGCGGAGGGGACAGGGCATACGAGCAGTACTTC	CASSGGDRAYEQYF
TRBJ1-1	TRBV11-2	TRBD1	-	TGTGCCAGCAGCCGGACAGGGTATGGGATGAACACTGAAGCTTTCTTT	CASSRTGYGMNTEAFF
TRBJ1-2	TRBV15	-	-	TGTGCCACCAGCAGAGCCGGCAGGGGAGGAGGCTACACCTTC	CATSRAGRGGGYTF
TRBJ2-5	TRBV7-9	-	many	TGTGCCAGCAGCCCAGAAGGATCGGGGACCCAGTACTTC	CASSPEGSGTQYF
TRBJ2-5	TRBV6-5	-	-	TGTGCCAGCAGTTACGGGGATATCCAAGAGACCCAGTACTTC	CASSYGDIQETQYF
TRBJ1-5	TRBV2	-	-	TGTGCCAGCTCACCACCCGGGTACGGGCCCCAGCATTTT	CASSPPGYGPQHF
TRBJ1-5	TRBV20-1	-	few	TGCAGTGCTTACGGACTGAACAATCAGCCCCAGCATTTT	CSAYGLNNQPQHF
TRBJ1-2	TRBV7-9	-	many	TGTGCCAGCAGCCCCAGGGGAACTAACTATGGCTACACCTTC	CASSPRGTNYGYTF
TRBJ1-1	TRBV9	-	many	TGTGCCAGCAGCCAAGGGTCCGTACCTGAAGCTTTCTTT	CASSQGSVPEAFF
TRBJ2-2	TRBV9	TRBD1	few	TGTGCCAGCAGCGGGGACAGGGCGGGCACCGGGGAGCTGTTTTTT	CASSGDRAGTGELFF
TRBJ2-5	TRBV7-2	TRBD2	-	TGTGCCAGCAGCTTAGGGAGCGGGAGCGGCCAAGGGACCCAGTACTTC	CASSLGSGSGQGTQYF
TRBJ1-2	TRBV11-3	-	-	TGTGCCAGCAGCCTCCGGGGGATGGAGGGCTACACCTTC	CASSLRGMEGYTF
TRBJ2-7	TRBV5-1	-	-	TGCGCCAGCAGCTTCTGGGGAAGTGGATCCTACGAGCAGTACTTC	CASSFWGSGSYEQYF
TRBJ2-5	TRBV4-1	-	-	TGCGCCAGCAGCCAAGTTGAAACAGCGGTAGAGACCCAGTACTTC	CASSQVETAVETQYF